This paragraph reports one TCR beta chain. With 60 Vbeta and 13 Jbeta primers, the PCR was carried out. Sequencing used immunoSEQ multiplex PCR; TCRdb keeps in-frame clones, though not all of them. The listing records roughly 65,000 clones. The CDR3 extends over 14 amino acids. Germline lookup yields CDR1 MNHNY and CDR2 SVGAGI (reference sequence). Trimming took off 6 bases at V and 0 bases at J, with 12 bases between the two ends. The sample belongs to a study of cytomegalovirus exposure and HLA in healthy donors. The sequenced material came from PBMCs. The chain couples TRBV6-6 to TRBJ2-7, with a weak D call TRBD2 (5 bases). The receptor's source is a boy younger than 18 in good health and CMV-seronegative. In DNA, the CDR3 is TGTGCCAGCAGAAATAGCGTATACTCCTACGAGCAGTACTTC. Encoded protein: CASRNSVYSYEQYF.